One TCR beta chain is described in this entry. The data originate from a study of cytomegalovirus exposure and HLA in healthy donors. The primer mix had 60 Vbeta and 13 Jbeta primers. The assay was immunoSEQ multiplex PCR, and TCRdb's table has in-frame clones only and misses some. The profile shows around 150,000 clones, around 80% of them singletons. This CDR3 spans 16 amino acids. V was clipped by 5 bases and J by 0 bases; unmatched bases: 9. CDR1 and CDR2 from the germline V gene are SEHNR and FQNEAQ (reference sequence). This receptor was taken from a woman aged 40 to 55 in good health and CMV-seropositive. The chain uses TRBV7-9 and TRBJ2-5; 7 nucleotides align to TRBD2. Sequences were obtained from PBMCs. Here the CDR3 reads CASSGFRGTNQETQYF. The CDR3 DNA is TGTGCCAGCAGCGGCTTCCGCGGGACTAACCAAGAGACCCAGTACTTC.